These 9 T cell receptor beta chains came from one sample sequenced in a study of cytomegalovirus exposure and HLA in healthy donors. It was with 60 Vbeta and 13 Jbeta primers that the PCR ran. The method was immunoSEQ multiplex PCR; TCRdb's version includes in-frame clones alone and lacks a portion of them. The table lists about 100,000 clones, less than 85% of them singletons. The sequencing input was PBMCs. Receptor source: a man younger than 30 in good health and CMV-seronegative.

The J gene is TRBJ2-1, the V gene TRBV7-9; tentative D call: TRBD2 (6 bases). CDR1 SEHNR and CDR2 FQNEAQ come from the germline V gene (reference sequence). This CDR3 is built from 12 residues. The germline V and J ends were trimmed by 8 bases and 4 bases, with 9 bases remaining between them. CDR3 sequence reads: CASGGFYNEQFF. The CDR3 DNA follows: TGTGCCAGCGGGGGGTTTTACAATGAGCAGTTCTTC.

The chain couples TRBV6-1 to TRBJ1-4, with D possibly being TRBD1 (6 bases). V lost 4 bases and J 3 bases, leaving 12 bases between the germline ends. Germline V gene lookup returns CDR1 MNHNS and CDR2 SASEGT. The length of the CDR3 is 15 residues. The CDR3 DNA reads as TGTGCCAGCAGTGGCCCGACAGGCGCTAATGAAAAACTGTTTTTT. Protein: CASSGPTGANEKLFF.

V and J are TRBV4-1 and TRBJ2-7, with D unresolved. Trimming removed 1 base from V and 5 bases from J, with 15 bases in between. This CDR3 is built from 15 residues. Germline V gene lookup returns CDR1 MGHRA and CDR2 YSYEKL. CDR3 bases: TGCGCCAGCAGCCAAGTATCGGAGCTTACGGACGAGCAGTACTTC. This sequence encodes CASSQVSELTDEQYF.

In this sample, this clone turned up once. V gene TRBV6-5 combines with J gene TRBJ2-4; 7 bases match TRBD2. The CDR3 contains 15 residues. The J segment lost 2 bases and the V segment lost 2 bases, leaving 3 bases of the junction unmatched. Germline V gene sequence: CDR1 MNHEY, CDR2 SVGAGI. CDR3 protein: CASSYGGGTKNIQYF. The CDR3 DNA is TGTGCCAGCAGTTACGGGGGGGGAACCAAAAACATTCAGTACTTC.

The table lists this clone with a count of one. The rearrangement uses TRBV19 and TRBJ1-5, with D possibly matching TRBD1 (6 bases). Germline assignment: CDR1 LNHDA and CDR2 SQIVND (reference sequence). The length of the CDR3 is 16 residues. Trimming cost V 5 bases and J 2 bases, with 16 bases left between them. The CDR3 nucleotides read TGTGCCAGTAGTGCCCGTGGGGGCGGCGGCAATCAGCCCCAGCATTTT. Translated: CASSARGGGGNQPQHF.

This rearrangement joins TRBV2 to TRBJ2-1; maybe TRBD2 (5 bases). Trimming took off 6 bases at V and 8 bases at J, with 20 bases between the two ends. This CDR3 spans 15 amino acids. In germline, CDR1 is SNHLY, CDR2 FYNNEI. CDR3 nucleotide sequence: TGTGCCAGCAGGGCTGGGAGCTTGATGGGATATGAGCAGTTCTTC. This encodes CASRAGSLMGYEQFF. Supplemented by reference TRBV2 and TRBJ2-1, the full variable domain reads EPEVTQTPSHQVTQMGQEVILRCVPISNHLYFYWYRQILGQKVEFLVSFYNNEISEKSEIFDDQFSVERPDGSNFTLKIRSTKLEDSAMYFCASRAGSLMGYEQFFGPGTRLTVL.

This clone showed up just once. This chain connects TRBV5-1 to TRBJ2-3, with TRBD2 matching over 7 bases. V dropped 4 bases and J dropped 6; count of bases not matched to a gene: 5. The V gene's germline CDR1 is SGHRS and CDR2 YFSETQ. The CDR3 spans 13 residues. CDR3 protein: CASSILARDTQYF. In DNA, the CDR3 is TGCGCCAGCAGCATACTAGCGCGGGATACGCAGTATTTT.

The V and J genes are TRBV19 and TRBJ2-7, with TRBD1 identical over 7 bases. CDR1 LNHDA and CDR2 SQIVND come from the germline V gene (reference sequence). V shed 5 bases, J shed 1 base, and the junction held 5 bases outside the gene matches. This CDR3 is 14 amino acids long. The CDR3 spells CASSLQGPSYEQYF. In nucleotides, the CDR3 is TGTGCCAGTAGTCTACAGGGGCCGTCCTACGAGCAGTACTTC.

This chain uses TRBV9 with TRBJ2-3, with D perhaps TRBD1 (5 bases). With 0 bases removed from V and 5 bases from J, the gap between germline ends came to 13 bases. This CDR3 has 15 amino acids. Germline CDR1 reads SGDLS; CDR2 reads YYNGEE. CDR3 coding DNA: TGTGCCAGCAGCGTAGGAACCAGGGATGGAGATACGCAGTATTTT. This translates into CASSVGTRDGDTQYF.